The present T cell receptor beta chain was sequenced within a study of shared clonotypes between healthy human individuals. On this clone: Antigen specificity is unknown.

General study results and limits: Sharing across four donors was highest in naive CD4 (approximately 5%) and lowest in memory CD8 (roughly 0.4%).

Per the authors' pipeline: For the immunoSEQ data, sequences were junction-only without quality scores, so filtering differed. Sequencing was performed with immunoSEQ multiplex PCR; in TCRdb, only in-frame clones are kept and a portion is missing. V and J calls and clone size are copied from that table; D and trimming were computed from the DNA. The profile shows approximately 640,000 clones, about two thirds of them singletons. The sequence was collected from a woman in her twenties or thirties in good health. The sample consisted of memory CD4+ T cells sorted from blood. Described subset: CD45RA-negative fraction.

The CDR3 here is CASSHRPGTGTITWDTQYF. DNA for the CDR3: TGCGCCAGCAGCCATCGTCCCGGGACAGGGACGATTACTTGGGATACGCAGTATTTT. The chain carries TRBV4-1 and TRBJ2-3; TRBD1 aligns across 9 bases. Trimming at V came to 3 bases and at J to 6 bases, leaving 19 bases not matched to a gene. From germline, CDR1 is MGHRA and CDR2 YSYEKL. The CDR3 runs to 19 residues.